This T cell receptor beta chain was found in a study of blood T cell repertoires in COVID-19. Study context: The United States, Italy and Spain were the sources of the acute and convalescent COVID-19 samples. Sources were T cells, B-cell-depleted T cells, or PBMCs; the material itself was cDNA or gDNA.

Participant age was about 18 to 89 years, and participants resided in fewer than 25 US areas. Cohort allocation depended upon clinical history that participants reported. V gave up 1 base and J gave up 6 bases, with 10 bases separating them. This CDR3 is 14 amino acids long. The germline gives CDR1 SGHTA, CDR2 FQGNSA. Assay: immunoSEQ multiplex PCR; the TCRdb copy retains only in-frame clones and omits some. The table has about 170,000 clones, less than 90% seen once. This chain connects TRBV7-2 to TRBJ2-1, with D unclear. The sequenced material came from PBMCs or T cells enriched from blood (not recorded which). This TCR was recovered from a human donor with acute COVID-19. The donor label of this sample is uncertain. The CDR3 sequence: CASSLDAGTNEQFF. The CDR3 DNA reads TGTGCCAGCAGCTTAGATGCAGGTACCAATGAGCAGTTCTTC.